This T cell receptor (beta chain) was sequenced during a study of T cells in Graves' hyperthyroidism and ophthalmopathy. General study findings and limits: Patients with ophthalmopathy were separated from those with stable hyperthyroidism by a 13 V-J model.

TCR beta CDR3 regions were amplified from RNA. RT-PCR in the first round (using the HTBI primer set) targeted the TCR CDR3. TCRdb ran MiXCR on the multiplex PCR reads and lists one entry per CDR3 protein. The table records around 500,000 distinct CDR3 sequences, approximately 15% of them present only once. Stable Graves' hyperthyroidism meant no ophthalmopathy progression within 18 months. In patients aged 18 to 65, hyperthyroidism was newly diagnosed, with duration under 2 months. The diagnoses drew upon clinical symptoms, serum thyroxine and TRAb, thyroid ultrasound and orbital computed tomography. Per germline, CDR1 SGHRS and CDR2 YFSETQ. The length of the CDR3 is 14 residues. V lost 0 bases, J lost 7 bases, and 6 bases stayed unmatched. This clonotype was detected many times. The antigen is undetermined.

The source material was blood. This TCR derives from a woman aged 18-29 years with Graves' hyperthyroidism. V usage is TRBV5-1 and J usage is TRBJ1-2; TRBD1 aligns across 7 bases. CDR3 DNA: TGCGCCAGCAGCTTGGGGGACAGTTCTTCTGGCTACACCTTC. This encodes CASSLGDSSSGYTF.